This T cell receptor (beta chain) was sequenced for a study of OX40 agonist ivuxolimab in advanced cancers. V gave up 5 bases and J gave up 0 bases, with 5 bases separating them. The germline V gene has CDR1 MDHEN and CDR2 SYDVKM. The length of the CDR3 is 12 residues. Generated by immunoSEQ multiplex PCR, the TCRdb table keeps only in-frame clones and is missing some. The table includes approximately 77,000 clones, around 90% detected once. The gene calls are TRBV28 and TRBJ2-7; D gene ambiguous. This receptor was taken from an adult with an advanced solid tumor such as melanoma, head and neck, liver or kidney cancer. The source material was CD4+ or CD8+ T cells sorted from blood, sampled in a trial of the OX40 agonist ivuxolimab. CDR3 coding DNA: TGTGCCAGCAGTGCGGACTCCTACGAGCAGTACTTC. Translated: CASSADSYEQYF. The full variable domain, rest sourced from reference TRBV28 and TRBJ2-7, is DVKVTQSSRYLVKRTGEKVFLECVQDMDHENMFWYRQDPGLGLRLIYFSYDVKMKEKGDIPEGYSVSREKKERFSLILESASTNQTSMYLCASSADSYEQYFGPGTRLTVT.